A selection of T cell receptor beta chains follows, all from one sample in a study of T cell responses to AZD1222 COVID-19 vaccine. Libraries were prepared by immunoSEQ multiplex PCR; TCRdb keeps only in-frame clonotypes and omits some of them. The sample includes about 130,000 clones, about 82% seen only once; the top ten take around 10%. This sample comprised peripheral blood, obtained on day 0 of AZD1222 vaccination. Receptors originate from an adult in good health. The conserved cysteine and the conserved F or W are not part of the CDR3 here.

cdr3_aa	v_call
ASSLGAVNTEAF	TRBV5-1
SARDGSPLH	TRBV20-1
ASRGQSYNEQF	TRBV2
ASSSRLVSYNEQF	TRBV7-2
ASNNRGMFHEQY	TRBV19
ASSKSGTGLDSPLH	TRBV18
SVAETGGEKLF	TRBV29-1
ASSPGEGADTQY	TRBV4-2
ASSESRTGNYGYT	TRBV10-2
ASSLGGKLF	TRBV7-6
ASSWGQGIFYGYT	TRBV27
ASSWGTGRQEYEQY	TRBV5-1
ASSLGLLAF	TRBV7-9
ATSDPDRDDTGELF	TRBV24-1
ASSISGRGNYEQY	TRBV7-3
ASSLAEFSRVSNTGELF	TRBV7-6
ASSLDRANQPQH	TRBV5-8
ASSIYAGTTQPQH	TRBV19
ASSFFGTDTQY	TRBV27
ASSFPGTEETQY	TRBV5-1
ATSDRDSYGYT	TRBV24-1
ASSLVHVGGRDTIY	TRBV7-9
ASSRGQGVVDTQY	TRBV7-3
ASRDRADQPQH	TRBV19
ASNIGGTGELF	TRBV13
ASSVENQPQH	TRBV19
ASSTNRGQDQPQH	TRBV19
ASSSGLNTEAF	TRBV7-9
ASSTWTSEDTQY	TRBV27
ASSLSRGSYEQY	TRBV5-4
ASSTQLNYGYT	TRBV5-4
ASSRGGGYNEQF	TRBV3-1/TRBV3-2
ASSLGLETAYEQY	TRBV5-1
ASSLAILDSPLH	TRBV5-4
ASNTAGAKDTQY	TRBV19
ASSPQRGQANTGELF	TRBV18
ASSQVRGANEKLF	TRBV3-1/TRBV3-2
ASSLGFGVWGYT	TRBV7-2
ASTDYRGYTEAF	TRBV19
ASSPVPTEEETQY	TRBV7-9
ASRSQAETQY	TRBV2